The rows below give T cell receptor beta chains drawn from one sample of a study. TCRdb ran MiXCR on the 5' RACE reads and lists one entry per CDR3 protein. The sample yields fewer than 80,000 distinct CDR3 sequences, roughly 23% seen once. The sample consisted of memory CD4+ T cells sorted from a lymph node. Receptors were obtained from a female donor with breast cancer. Both conserved end residues are part of each CDR3. D genes are given only for firm matches. For some rows the clone size is stated as once, few or many, or as a class when expanded; others skip it.

d_call	v_call	j_call	clone_size	cdr3_aa	cdr3_nt
NA	TRBV7-9	TRBJ2-3	few	CASSLGGRVADTQYF	TGTGCCAGCAGCTTAGGGGGCAGGGTGGCAGATACGCAGTATTTT
NA	TRBV7-8	TRBJ1-1	NA	CASSLDRQFLLF	TGTGCCAGCAGCCTCGACCGACAGTTTCTCCTCTTT
NA	TRBV28	TRBJ1-5	NA	CASTFGVQGNQPQHF	TGTGCCAGCACGTTTGGGGTCCAAGGCAATCAGCCCCAGCATTTT
NA	TRBV5-1	TRBJ1-6	many	CASSLAWGLNSPLHF	TGCGCCAGCAGCTTGGCCTGGGGGCTTAATTCACCCCTCCACTTT
TRBD2	TRBV9	TRBJ2-7	NA	CASSVNPSGRNEQYF	TGTGCCAGCAGCGTGAATCCTAGCGGGAGGAACGAGCAGTACTTC
NA	TRBV7-6	TRBJ2-2	few	CASSLAWGPTTGELFF	TGTGCCAGCAGCTTAGCTTGGGGACCAACCACCGGGGAGCTGTTTTTT
TRBD1	TRBV7-9	TRBJ1-6	NA	CASSRDRDSPLHF	TGTGCCAGCAGCAGAGACAGGGATTCACCCCTCCACTTT
NA	TRBV20-1	TRBJ2-3	NA	CSASGTDTLYF	TGCAGTGCGAGCGGCACAGATACGCTGTATTTT
NA	TRBV12-3/TRBV12-4	TRBJ1-6	NA	CASSLNYGQTLSSYNSPLHF	TGTGCCAGCAGTTTAAACTATGGACAGACCCTCAGCTCCTATAATTCACCCCTCCACTTT
NA	TRBV29-1	TRBJ1-1	many	CSSWEGMNTEAFF	TGCAGCTCTTGGGAGGGCATGAACACTGAAGCTTTCTTT
TRBD2	TRBV20-1	TRBJ2-2	NA	CGQAGVGTGELFF	TGCGGCCAAGCGGGAGTAGGTACCGGGGAGCTGTTTTTT
TRBD2	TRBV11-2	TRBJ2-3	NA	CASSLEGTSHTDTQYF	TGTGCCAGCAGCTTAGAAGGGACTAGTCACACAGATACGCAGTATTTT
TRBD1	TRBV12-3/TRBV12-4	TRBJ1-1	NA	CASSLAGGITEAFF	TGTGCCAGCAGTTTGGCAGGGGGAATCACTGAAGCTTTCTTT
TRBD1	TRBV20-1	TRBJ2-3	few	CSASLGGDTQYF	TGCAGTGCTTCGCTAGGGGGCGATACGCAGTATTTT
TRBD2	TRBV9	TRBJ2-2	few	CASSVATSVNTGELFF	TGTGCCAGCAGCGTAGCGACTAGCGTAAACACCGGGGAGCTGTTTTTT
TRBD2	TRBV20-1	TRBJ2-3	few	CSAPRAGFTDTQYF	TGCAGTGCTCCTCGAGCGGGGTTCACAGATACGCAGTATTTT
NA	TRBV12-3/TRBV12-4	TRBJ2-1	NA	CASRPTGDEQFF	TGTGCCAGCAGACCCACTGGCGATGAGCAGTTCTTC
TRBD1	TRBV7-8	TRBJ2-2	once	CASSRISGTASTGELSF	TGTGCCAGCAGCCGAATCTCCGGGACAGCCTCCACCGGGGAGCTGTCTTTT
NA	TRBV5-1	TRBJ1-1	many	CATSEGSTNTEAFF	TGCGCCACGTCTGAGGGGTCCACGAACACTGAAGCTTTCTTT
TRBD2	TRBV7-2	TRBJ2-1	many	CASSWGTSLFF	TGTGCCAGCAGCTGGGGGACTAGCCTGTTCTTC
NA	TRBV5-1	TRBJ2-7	NA	CASSGGTSSYEQYF	TGCGCCAGCAGCGGCGGGACATCCTCCTACGAGCAGTACTTC
NA	TRBV6-6	TRBJ1-6	NA	CASMGGLVNSPLHF	TGTGCCAGCATGGGCGGTTTGGTAAATTCACCCCTCCACTTT
NA	TRBV11-3	TRBJ2-7	few	CASSPQQGNEQYF	TGTGCCAGCAGCCCGCAACAAGGAAACGAGCAGTACTTC